Described below is a single T cell receptor (beta chain) sequence and its context. Its antigen is not identified. It was by 5' RACE with UMI labels that the TRB cDNA libraries were prepared. TCRdb re-called the 5' RACE reads, yielding one record per CDR3 amino acid sequence without DNA. In all, the sample yields roughly 61,000 distinct CDR3 sequences. Naive CD8+ T cells displayed a CD45RO-CCR7+CD27+CD95- phenotype. These data originate in a study of CXCR3-negative and CXCR3-positive naive CD8 T cells. Findings and caveats of the study: Freshly isolated PBMCs were used in most assays, given partial CXCR3 loss after freezing. Memory CD8+ cells showed much lower diversity, while both naive subsets displayed comparably high diversity. For CXCR3-positive naive cells, TRB CDR3s were more hydrophobic than those of CXCR3-negative naive cells.

This CDR3 contains 13 residues. Germline CDR1 and CDR2: SEHNR and FQNEAQ (reference sequence). This receptor was obtained from a human donor in good health. Some clones in this sample may be carry-over from other donors' samples. The sequenced material came from naive CXCR3+ CD8+ T cells from blood. Indicated subset: CD45RO-CCR7+CD27+CD95- naive CD8+ T cells expressing CXCR3 (TNR3+). The chain recombines TRBV7-9 with TRBJ2-7; as DNA is missing, the TRBD1 call by TCRdb cannot be tested. The CDR3 sequence: CASSPSGAHEQYF. Combining the CDR3 with reference TRBV7-9 and TRBJ2-7 gives the whole variable domain DTGVSQNPRHKITKRGQNVTFRCDPISEHNRLYWYRQTLGQGPEFLTYFQNEAQLEKSRLLSDRFSAERPKGSFSTLEIQRTEQGDSAMYLCASSPSGAHEQYFGPGTRLTVT.